One sample yielded the 31 T cell receptor beta chains listed below, sequenced in a study of CD8 T cells in Susac syndrome. When the RNA was reverse transcribed, random hexamers were used with an input of roughly 0.5 to 1 ug. TCRdb recomputed calls from the immunoSEQ multiplex PCR reads with MiXCR, one row per CDR3 protein. This sample has tens of thousands of distinct CDR3 sequences; 95% to 97% occur once, and the top ten carry 0.5% to 0.8%. Material: CD8+ T cells from PBMCs. The origin of the receptors is a human donor with Susac syndrome.

V is TRBV19 and J is TRBJ1-6; D is perhaps TRBD1 (6 bases). CDR1 and CDR2 (germline): LNHDA, SQIVND (reference sequence). Trimming stripped 5 bases from V and 13 bases from J, with 15 bases between. CDR3 size: 13 residues. CDR3 amino acids: CASSVETRGPLHF. Written as DNA, the CDR3 is TGTGCCAGTAGTGTTGAGACCAGGGGCCCCCTCCACTTT.

This clonotype showed up just once. The chain couples TRBV7-2 to TRBJ2-3, with D possibly TRBD2 on 6 matching bases. The CDR3 extends over 14 amino acids. Trimming took 4 bases from V and 6 from J, leaving 14 bases between them. Germline CDR1 reads SGHTA; CDR2 reads FQGNSA. CDR3 residues: CASSSEGLTDTQYF. The CDR3 coding sequence is TGTGCCAGCAGCTCCGAGGGACTCACGGATACGCAGTATTTT.

This chain joins TRBV6-2 or TRBV6-3 and TRBJ1-1; no definite D call. The CDR3 totals 13 residues. The germline V and J ends were trimmed by 2 bases and 1 base, with 5 bases remaining between them. The germline CDR1 and CDR2 sequences are MNHEY and SVGEGT. CDR3 sequence (DNA): TGTGCCAGCAGTTACACTCAGAACACTGAAGCTTTCTTT. Translating it yields CASSYTQNTEAFF.

This rearrangement joins TRBV2 to TRBJ1-5; 9 bases map to TRBD1. The CDR3 has 15 residues. J lost 3 bases, V lost 4 bases, and 4 bases had no gene match. From germline, CDR1 is SNHLY and CDR2 FYNNEI. The CDR3 nucleotides are TGTGCCAGCAGTGTGACAGGGGGAGACAATCAGCCCCAGCATTTT. The encoded protein is CASSVTGGDNQPQHF.

CDR3 sequence: CASRGERVNSPLHF. In DNA, the CDR3 is TGTGCCAGCAGGGGGGAACGGGTCAATTCACCCCTCCACTTT. This chain joins TRBV6-5 and TRBJ1-6; a weak D match, TRBD1 (5 bases). This CDR3 spans 14 amino acids. CDR1 and CDR2 (germline): MNHEY, SVGAGI. V lost 6 bases, J lost 7 bases, and 13 bases lay in between.

This chain links TRBV20-1 with TRBJ1-5, with 7 bases lining up with TRBD1. V was clipped by 7 bases and J by 1 base; unmatched bases: 4. The CDR3 extends over 13 amino acids. The germline V gene encodes CDR1 DFQATT and CDR2 SNEGSKA (reference sequence). This chain's CDR3 is CSVPTGSNQPQHF. In DNA, the CDR3 is TGCAGTGTCCCGACAGGGAGCAATCAGCCCCAGCATTTT.

V usage is TRBV3-1 and J usage is TRBJ1-2; 10 bases agree with TRBD1. This CDR3 comprises 17 residues. Germline V gene lookup returns CDR1 LGHDT and CDR2 YNNKEL (reference sequence). The V gene end was trimmed by 1 base and the J gene end by 3 bases; junction bases not matched to a gene: 8. DNA of the CDR3: TGTGCCAGCAGCCAAGGCACCGAGACAGGGGGCCACTATGGCTACACCTTC. This encodes CASSQGTETGGHYGYTF.

V is TRBV5-6 and J is TRBJ1-6, with TRBD1 matching 8 bases. V was pared by 4 bases and J by 10 bases, with 13 bases of the junction left unmatched. CDR1 SGHDT and CDR2 YYEEEE come from the germline V gene. The CDR3 loop spans 16 amino acids. The CDR3 nucleotides are TGTGCCAGCAGCCCCTCCCTGACAGGGGCCTTATCACCCCTCCACTTT. Translation gives CASSPSLTGALSPLHF.

V usage is TRBV29-1 and J usage is TRBJ2-7; D tentatively fits TRBD1 or TRBD2 (5 bases each). Trimming removed 4 bases at V and 4 bases at J, with 11 bases between. CDR1 is SQVTM and CDR2 is ANQGSEA in the germline V gene. CDR3 length: 12 amino acids. Here the CDR3 reads CSVGENRYEQYF. In nucleotides, the CDR3 is TGCAGCGTTGGGGAGAACAGGTACGAGCAGTACTTC.

The V and J genes are TRBV2 and TRBJ2-1; the match to TRBD1 covers 11 bases. V shed 2 bases and J 7 bases; nucleotides not matched to a gene: 10. This CDR3 is built from 17 residues. Germline V lookup: CDR1 SNHLY, CDR2 FYNNEI. The CDR3 nucleotides are TGTGCCAGCAGTGAAACAGCCGGGACAGGGGGTGTGAATGAGCAGTTCTTC. Amino acid sequence: CASSETAGTGGVNEQFF.

The chain combines TRBV5-4 with TRBJ2-2; 7 positions match TRBD1. This CDR3 region has 16 residues. Germline CDR1 reads SGHNT; CDR2 reads YYREEE (reference sequence). V gave up 3 bases and J gave up 6 bases; unmatched junction bases: 11. This CDR3 is CASSWAGTARSGELFF. The CDR3 nucleotides read TGTGCCAGCAGCTGGGCCGGGACAGCCAGGTCCGGGGAGCTGTTTTTT.

The V gene is TRBV28, the J gene TRBJ1-1, with D perhaps matching TRBD1 (5 bases). The germline gives CDR1 MDHEN, CDR2 SYDVKM. The CDR3 contains 17 residues. Trimming took off 5 bases at V and 2 bases at J, with 21 bases between the two ends. Written as DNA, the CDR3 is TGTGCCAGCAGTCAACCTTATAACCAGGGCCTTAACACTGAAGCTTTCTTT. The encoded protein is CASSQPYNQGLNTEAFF.

The chain is built from TRBV28 and TRBJ1-2; TRBD1 matches 9 bases. V dropped 5 bases and J dropped 3; count of bases not matched to a gene: 4. Per germline, CDR1 MDHEN and CDR2 SYDVKM. CDR3 size: 14 residues. CDR3 sequence: CASSRDREYYGYTF. The CDR3 coding sequence is TGTGCCAGCAGTCGGGACAGGGAGTACTATGGCTACACCTTC.

This chain links TRBV12-3 or TRBV12-4 with TRBJ1-1; TRBD1 aligns across 7 bases. The V and J ends lost 3 bases and 7 bases, in that order; junction bases with no gene match: 2. This CDR3 spans 12 amino acids. The CDR3 DNA is TGTGCCAGCAGTTTGGGGACAGTTGAAGCTTTCTTT. This sequence encodes CASSLGTVEAFF.

The rearrangement uses TRBV12-3 or TRBV12-4 and TRBJ1-4; no reliable D call. Trimming pared 6 bases from V and 7 bases from J, leaving 18 bases between. CDR3 length: 15 amino acids. This chain's CDR3 is CASSRYSAPGEKLFF. The CDR3 nucleotides read TGTGCCAGCAGCCGATATAGCGCGCCCGGTGAAAAACTGTTTTTT.

CDR3 protein: CASSLDYSYNEQFF. The CDR3 nucleotides read TGTGCCAGCAGTCTGGACTATTCTTACAATGAGCAGTTCTTC. V is TRBV6-5 and J is TRBJ2-1; D possibly corresponds to TRBD2 (6 bases). This CDR3 has 14 amino acids. Germline assignment: CDR1 MNHEY and CDR2 SVGAGI. V was trimmed by 5 bases and J by 4 bases, leaving 12 bases between them.

The chain uses TRBV9 and TRBJ2-5; 9 bases agree with TRBD2. Germline V lookup: CDR1 SGDLS, CDR2 YYNGEE. The CDR3 has 16 residues. V lost 0 bases, J lost 5 bases, and 8 bases stayed unmatched. The CDR3 reads CASSVATAGGRETQYF. CDR3 bases: TGTGCCAGCAGCGTAGCTACGGCGGGGGGGCGGGAGACCCAGTACTTC.

V is TRBV7-9 and J is TRBJ2-1; D ambiguous. V lost 4 bases and J lost 5, with 12 bases in between. Germline CDR1 reads SEHNR; CDR2 reads FQNEAQ (reference sequence). There are 14 residues in the CDR3. CDR3 DNA sequence: TGTGCCAGCAGCTCTGCCGGGTCCCACAATGAGCAGTTCTTC. This sequence encodes CASSSAGSHNEQFF.

A word on this clonotype: At one end, the junction sequence differs from germline, possibly due to a read error. The gene calls are TRBV6-1 and TRBJ1-2; D ambiguous. Germline V CDR1 and CDR2: MNHNS, SASEGT. The CDR3 contains 13 residues. The DNA for the CDR3 is TGTGCCAGCAGTGAATCTGTTGGGCCCTCTCACGCCTTC. Its protein is CASSESVGPSHAF.

The rearrangement joins TRBV6-1 to TRBJ1-3, with TRBD1 matching 9 bases. From germline, CDR1 is MNHNS and CDR2 SASEGT. This CDR3 contains 17 residues. V shed 2 bases and J 7 bases; nucleotides not matched to a gene: 12. CDR3 region: CASSESGTGSRINTIYF. In DNA, the CDR3 is TGTGCCAGCAGTGAATCGGGGACAGGGAGTAGAATCAACACCATATATTTT.

The V gene is TRBV3-1, the J gene TRBJ2-7, with 7 bases fitting TRBD1. The CDR3 is 15 amino acids. V lost 3 bases and J lost 3; bases outside the gene matches: 8. The germline V gene encodes CDR1 LGHDT and CDR2 YNNKEL (reference sequence). This CDR3 is CASSQAPTGLYEQYF. CDR3 coding DNA: TGTGCCAGCAGCCAGGCACCGACAGGGCTCTACGAGCAGTACTTC.

The chain combines TRBV5-1 with TRBJ1-1; no firm D call. The germline V and J ends were trimmed by 3 bases and 2 bases, with 8 bases remaining between them. The CDR3 extends over 13 amino acids. Germline-derived CDR1 and CDR2 are SGHRS and YFSETQ. CDR3 protein: CASSSTINTEAFF. CDR3 in DNA: TGCGCCAGCAGCTCCACGATAAACACTGAAGCTTTCTTT.

In its sample, this clonotype was seen once. This chain uses TRBV6-5 with TRBJ1-2; possible D gene TRBD1, 5 bases. Trimming pared 3 bases from V and 5 bases from J, leaving 13 bases between. This CDR3 region has 14 residues. Germline V lookup: CDR1 MNHEY, CDR2 SVGAGI. The CDR3 coding sequence is TGTGCCAGCAGTTATGCCGGGACTTCATATGGCTACACCTTC. Protein: CASSYAGTSYGYTF.

V is TRBV29-1 and J is TRBJ2-3, with 8 bases fitting TRBD2. The CDR3 spans 14 residues. Trimming took 7 bases from V and 2 from J; bases not matched to a gene: 8. Germline V gene lookup returns CDR1 SQVTM and CDR2 ANQGSEA. The CDR3 nucleotides are TGCAGCGGAACTCGGCGGGGGGACACAGATACGCAGTATTTT. Its translation is CSGTRRGDTDTQYF.

In this sample, this clonotype turned up a few times. DNA of the CDR3: TGTGCCAGCAGCTTAGTATCACAGGGGAATGAAAAACTGTTTTTT. Translating gives CASSLVSQGNEKLFF. The chain joins TRBV7-2 to TRBJ1-4, with 7 bases matching TRBD1. The CDR3 extends over 15 amino acids. After removal of 1 base from V and 5 bases from J, the junction contained 4 bases not matched to a gene. From germline, CDR1 is SGHTA and CDR2 FQGNSA. Using reference TRBV7-2 and TRBJ1-4 for the parts outside the CDR3, the full variable domain is GAGVSQSPSNKVTEKGKDVELRCDPISGHTALYWYRQSLGQGLEFLIYFQGNSAPDKSGLPSDRFSAERTGGSVSTLTIQRTQQEDSAVYLCASSLVSQGNEKLFFGSGTQLSVL.

This clonotype has a single count. This chain uses TRBV5-4 with TRBJ1-3; a possible D gene is TRBD1 (6 bases). This CDR3 has 17 amino acids. Deletions cut 4 bases from V and 0 bases from J, with 17 bases between. CDR1 is SGHNT, CDR2 YYREEE, per germline (reference sequence). The chain's CDR3 is CASSRSGTSTSGNTIYF. DNA of the CDR3: TGTGCCAGCAGCCGATCTGGGACATCTACCTCTGGAAACACCATATATTTT.

The rearrangement joins TRBV7-9 to TRBJ1-6; possibly TRBD1 for D (5 bases). Trimming shortened V by 5 bases and J by 1 base, and 12 bases separated the two germline ends. The CDR3 is 16 residues long. The germline V gene has CDR1 SEHNR and CDR2 FQNEAQ (reference sequence). The CDR3 DNA is TGTGCCAGCAGCCCGGGGGGGGAGTCCTATAATTCACCCCTCCACTTT. This sequence encodes CASSPGGESYNSPLHF.

The chain combines TRBV27 with TRBJ2-3, with D perhaps TRBD2 (7 bases). The CDR3 contains 14 residues. Trimming took off 4 bases at V and 4 bases at J, with 12 bases between the two ends. Germline CDR1 reads MNHEY; CDR2 reads SMNVEV (reference sequence). The CDR3 spells CASSWGGSADTQYF. DNA for the CDR3: TGTGCCAGCAGTTGGGGGGGCAGCGCAGATACGCAGTATTTT.

CDR3 in DNA: TGTGCCAGCAGCCGGGACTACAGAACAGATACGCAGTATTTT. Translated: CASSRDYRTDTQYF. The chain is built from TRBV7-2 and TRBJ2-3; TRBD2 agrees at 7 bases. The CDR3 runs to 14 residues. The junction had 5 bases not matched to a gene; V was cut back by 5 bases and J by 3 bases. CDR1 is SGHTA, CDR2 FQGNSA, per germline.

The V gene is TRBV6-5, the J gene TRBJ1-1, with 11 nucleotides matching TRBD1. Germline lookup yields CDR1 MNHEY and CDR2 SVGAGI. Unmatched junction bases numbered 3, after V lost 6 bases and J lost 3 bases. The CDR3 has 14 residues. Written as DNA, the CDR3 is TGTGCCAGCAGCGGACAGGGGGCCTACACTGAAGCTTTCTTT. As protein: CASSGQGAYTEAFF.

The genes are TRBV4-2 and TRBJ2-6, with D perhaps TRBD1 or TRBD2 (5 bases each). The V gene lost 0 bases and the J gene lost 2 bases, with 11 bases spanning the gap. The CDR3 spans 17 residues. Germline loops: CDR1 LGHNA, CDR2 YNFKEQ. The CDR3 sequence: CASSQEAWGTGANVLTF. The CDR3 DNA reads TGTGCCAGCAGCCAAGAGGCTTGGGGGACTGGGGCCAACGTCCTGACTTTC.